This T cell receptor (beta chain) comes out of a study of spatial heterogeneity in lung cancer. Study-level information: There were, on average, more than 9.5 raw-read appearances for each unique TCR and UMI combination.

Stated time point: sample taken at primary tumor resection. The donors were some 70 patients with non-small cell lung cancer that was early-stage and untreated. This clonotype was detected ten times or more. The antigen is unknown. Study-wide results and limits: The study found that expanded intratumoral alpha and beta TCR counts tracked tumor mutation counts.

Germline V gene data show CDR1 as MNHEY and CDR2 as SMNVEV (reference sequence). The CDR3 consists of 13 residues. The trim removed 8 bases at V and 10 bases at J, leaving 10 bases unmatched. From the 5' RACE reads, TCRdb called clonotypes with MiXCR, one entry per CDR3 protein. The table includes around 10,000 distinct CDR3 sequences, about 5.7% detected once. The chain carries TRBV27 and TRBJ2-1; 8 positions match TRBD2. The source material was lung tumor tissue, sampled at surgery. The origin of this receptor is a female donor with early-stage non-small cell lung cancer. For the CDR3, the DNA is TGTGCCAGCCGACGGGGTAGCGGGGCCGAGCAGTTCTTC. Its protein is CASRRGSGAEQFF.